The 22 T cell receptor beta chains reported below all come from one sample, sequenced in a study of cytotoxic CD8 clonotypes in ibrutinib-treated CLL. Profiling relied on immunoSEQ multiplex PCR, and the TCRdb table lists in-frame clones only, not all of them. Of 20,000 to 25,000 clones in the sample, about 75% were seen once. Sample: PBMCs, taken before ibrutinib treatment. The receptor source for this set is a human donor with chronic lymphocytic leukemia.

The rearrangement links TRBV2 to TRBJ1-5; weak D call: TRBD1 (5 bases). The CDR3 length is 14 residues. In germline, CDR1 is SNHLY, CDR2 FYNNEI. V lost 4 bases and J 3 bases, leaving 10 bases between the germline ends. CDR3 residues: CASSARGYNQPQHF. The CDR3 DNA is TGTGCCAGCAGTGCCCGGGGGTACAATCAGCCCCAGCATTTT.

This chain connects TRBV6-6 to TRBJ1-5; no clear D. The germline V gene encodes CDR1 MNHNY and CDR2 SVGAGI (reference sequence). V gave up 4 bases and J gave up 6 bases, with 4 bases separating them. The CDR3 is 11 residues long. The CDR3: CASSLGQPQHF. The CDR3, as DNA: TGTGCCAGCAGTTTGGGTCAGCCCCAGCATTTT.

J is TRBJ1-3 and V is TRBV19; D remains unclear. The CDR3 is 15 residues long. The germline CDR1 and CDR2 sequences are LNHDA and SQIVND (reference sequence). The V end lost 7 bases, the J end lost 2 bases, and 15 bases lay between the germline ends. The CDR3 region has the DNA TGTGCCAGTAAGGACGCCACCGGACCTGGAAACACCATATATTTT. It yields the protein CASKDATGPGNTIYF.

The rearrangement uses TRBV2 and TRBJ1-4; a possible D gene is TRBD1 (6 bases). V was trimmed by 7 bases and J by 8 bases, leaving 20 bases between them. Germline CDR1 SNHLY, CDR2 FYNNEI. This CDR3 spans 15 amino acids. This CDR3 is CASTALGGLREKLFF. The CDR3 nucleotides are TGTGCCAGCACCGCCCTCGGGGGGCTTAGGGAAAAACTGTTTTTT.

This clone was seen just once. An end of the junction differs from the germline gene, which may be a read error. V gene TRBV7-8 combines with J gene TRBJ2-3, with TRBD1 as a possible D gene (6 bases). This CDR3 has 14 amino acids. Germline CDR1 and CDR2: SGHVS and FQNEAQ. The CDR3, as DNA: TGTGCCAGCAGCCCCTTAGGGGGTCCTCGGGTTGTTGATTTT. Translating it yields CASSPLGGPRVVDF.

The chain links TRBV19 to TRBJ1-3; D gene unclear. The CDR3 sequence is 15 residues long. The germline V gene has CDR1 LNHDA and CDR2 SQIVND (reference sequence). Trimming removed 7 bases from V and 4 bases from J, with 17 bases in between. The CDR3 region is CASTSTRVSGNTIYF. The CDR3 DNA reads TGTGCCAGTACTTCCACTAGGGTTTCGGGAAACACCATATATTTT.

The genes are TRBV7-2 and TRBJ1-1, with TRBD1 as a possible D gene (5 bases). Germline V gives CDR1 SGHTA, CDR2 FQGNSA. With 1 base removed from V and 4 bases from J, the gap between germline ends came to 10 bases. The CDR3 runs to 14 residues. The CDR3: CASSLGRQGTEAFF. Here the CDR3 DNA reads TGTGCCAGCAGCTTAGGGCGTCAGGGCACTGAAGCTTTCTTT.

This chain joins TRBV19 and TRBJ2-6; possibly TRBD2 for D (5 bases). The CDR3 covers 19 residues. V lost 2 bases to trimming and J lost 0 bases, with 17 bases between them. CDR1 and CDR2 (germline): LNHDA, SQIVND (reference sequence). The CDR3 nucleotides read TGTGCCAGTAGTATACTGCCGGGCAGCGGAAACTCTGGGGCCAACGTCCTGACTTTC. It yields the protein CASSILPGSGNSGANVLTF.

The rearrangement joins TRBV9 to TRBJ2-3; D is perhaps TRBD2 (5 bases). This CDR3 contains 16 residues. V lost 2 bases and J 0 bases, leaving 13 bases between the germline ends. CDR1 is SGDLS and CDR2 is YYNGEE in the germline V gene. CDR3 DNA: TGTGCCAGCAGCGTTCGCTCTAGCAGTAGCACAGATACGCAGTATTTT. Amino acid sequence: CASSVRSSSSTDTQYF. The variable domain in full, with the rest retrieved from reference TRBV9 and TRBJ2-3, is DSGVTQTPKHLITATGQRVTLRCSPRSGDLSVYWYQQSLDQGLQFLIQYYNGEERAKGNILERFSAQQFPDLHSELNLSSLELGDSALYFCASSVRSSSSTDTQYFGPGTRLTVL.

The chain has TRBV9 and TRBJ2-7; 9 nucleotides agree with TRBD2. The germline V gene encodes CDR1 SGDLS and CDR2 YYNGEE. This CDR3 spans 13 amino acids. Trimming removed 3 bases from V and 6 bases from J; junction bases left unmatched: 4. CDR3 coding DNA: TGTGCCAGCAGCGCCCGACTAGCGGCCGAGCAGTACTTC. It is translated as CASSARLAAEQYF.

This clone has a single count. The genes are TRBV5-6 and TRBJ1-6; the D gene is possibly TRBD1 (5 bases). Trimming pared 3 bases from V and 14 bases from J, leaving 15 bases between. This CDR3 is built from 13 residues. Per germline, CDR1 SGHDT and CDR2 YYEEEE. This chain's CDR3 is CASSWGWGGTLHF. The CDR3, as DNA: TGTGCCAGCAGCTGGGGATGGGGCGGAACCCTCCACTTT.

The rearrangement uses TRBV9 and TRBJ1-1; tentative D call: TRBD1 (5 bases). V lost 3 bases and J lost 0, with 18 bases in between. This CDR3 region has 17 residues. From germline, CDR1 is SGDLS and CDR2 YYNGEE. Written as DNA, the CDR3 is TGTGCCAGCAGCGGAGGGATCACAGGTGGGTTGAACACTGAAGCTTTCTTT. Amino acid sequence: CASSGGITGGLNTEAFF.

This clone was seen a single time. The chain uses TRBV7-2 and TRBJ2-5; 10 bases are a match to TRBD2. V was clipped by 1 base and J by 2 bases; unmatched bases: 4. Germline lookup yields CDR1 SGHTA and CDR2 FQGNSA. The CDR3 runs to 16 residues. The CDR3 nucleotides read TGTGCCAGCAGCTTAGGAGCGGGGGGGCAACAAGAGACCCAGTACTTC. It codes for CASSLGAGGQQETQYF.

The DNA of the CDR3 is TGTGCCAGCAGCTTATTACAGACGAAAGAGACCCAGTACTTC. Residues: CASSLLQTKETQYF. The chain combines TRBV7-9 with TRBJ2-5; D is ambiguous. Germline V gene lookup returns CDR1 SEHNR and CDR2 FQNEAQ (reference sequence). V was shortened by 2 bases and J by 3 bases, with 10 bases between the two germline ends. There are 14 residues in the CDR3.

This rearrangement joins TRBV30 to TRBJ2-2; 11 nucleotides align to TRBD2. This CDR3 has 15 residues. Germline V lookup: CDR1 GTSNPN, CDR2 SVGIG (reference sequence). V lost 1 base to trimming and J lost 6 bases; unmatched junction nucleotides: 4. DNA of the CDR3: TGTGCCTGGAGTGGAACTAGCGGGGGAGCCGGGGAGCTGTTTTTT. It specifies CAWSGTSGGAGELFF.

J is TRBJ2-7 and V is TRBV28; TRBD1 matches at 8 bases. J gave up 2 bases and V 5 bases, and 2 bases lay outside the gene matches. The length of the CDR3 is 13 residues. Germline CDR1 and CDR2: MDHEN and SYDVKM. The CDR3 DNA follows: TGTGCCAGCAGTCGACAGGGGCCCTACGAGCAGTACTTC. Its translation: CASSRQGPYEQYF.

This clone has just a few counts. The chain couples TRBV7-8 to TRBJ2-2, with a tentative D call TRBD2 (5 bases). Trimming left V 3 bases short and J 6 bases short, with 11 bases between. The V gene's germline CDR1 is SGHVS and CDR2 FQNEAQ. The CDR3 is 14 amino acids. CDR3 bases: TGTGCCAGCAGCTTGGCGCGGGCGCCCGGGGAGCTGTTTTTT. Its translation is CASSLARAPGELFF.

The rearrangement uses TRBV7-9 and TRBJ1-4; 10 positions match TRBD1. V shed 4 bases and J 7 bases; nucleotides not matched to a gene: 6. CDR3 size: 15 residues. CDR1 and CDR2 (germline): SEHNR, FQNEAQ (reference sequence). The DNA of the CDR3 is TGTGCCAGCAGCTCGACAGGGGGCACGGGTGAAAAACTGTTTTTT. It is translated as CASSSTGGTGEKLFF.

The rearrangement joins TRBV29-1 to TRBJ1-6; D is perhaps TRBD1 (5 bases). V was trimmed by 7 bases and J by 0 bases, leaving 16 bases between them. Germline V gives CDR1 SQVTM, CDR2 ANQGSEA. This CDR3 has 16 amino acids. The CDR3 protein is CSAIFREVSYNSPLHF. The CDR3 DNA reads as TGCAGCGCTATTTTCAGGGAAGTCTCCTATAATTCACCCCTCCACTTT.

This rearrangement joins TRBV28 to TRBJ1-5; D is unresolved. The CDR3 runs to 15 residues. Germline-derived CDR1 and CDR2 are MDHEN and SYDVKM. V lost 2 bases and J 2 bases, leaving 10 bases between the germline ends. DNA of the CDR3: TGTGCCAGCAGTTTACTGGGGATGGGCAATCAGCCCCAGCATTTT. This codes for CASSLLGMGNQPQHF.

The rearrangement joins TRBV19 to TRBJ1-5; D ambiguous. The CDR3 runs 12 residues. Trimming cost V 5 bases and J 7 bases, with 9 bases left between them. The germline CDR1 and CDR2 sequences are LNHDA and SQIVND (reference sequence). CDR3 sequence (DNA): TGTGCCAGTAGTGAGGTTGTCCAGCCCCAGCATTTT. Amino acids: CASSEVVQPQHF.

CDR3 in DNA: TGCAGCGCTAGGACAGGATCCCTTACTGAAGCTTTCTTT. It codes for CSARTGSLTEAFF. The chain uses TRBV29-1 and TRBJ1-1; 7 positions match TRBD1. Germline V gene sequence: CDR1 SQVTM, CDR2 ANQGSEA. The CDR3 sequence is 13 residues long. J gave up 5 bases and V 7 bases, and 10 bases lay outside the gene matches.